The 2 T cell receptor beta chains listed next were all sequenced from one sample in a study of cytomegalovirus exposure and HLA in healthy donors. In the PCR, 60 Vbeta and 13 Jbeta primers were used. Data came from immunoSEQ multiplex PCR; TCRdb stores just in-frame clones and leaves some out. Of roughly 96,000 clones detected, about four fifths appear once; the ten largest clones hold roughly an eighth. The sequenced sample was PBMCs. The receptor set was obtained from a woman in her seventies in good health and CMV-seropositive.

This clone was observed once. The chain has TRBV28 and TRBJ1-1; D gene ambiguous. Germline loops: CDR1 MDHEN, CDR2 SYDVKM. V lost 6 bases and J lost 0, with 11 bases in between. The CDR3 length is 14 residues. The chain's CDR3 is CASRFPGLNTEAFF. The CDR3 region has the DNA TGTGCCAGCAGGTTCCCGGGTCTGAACACTGAAGCTTTCTTT.

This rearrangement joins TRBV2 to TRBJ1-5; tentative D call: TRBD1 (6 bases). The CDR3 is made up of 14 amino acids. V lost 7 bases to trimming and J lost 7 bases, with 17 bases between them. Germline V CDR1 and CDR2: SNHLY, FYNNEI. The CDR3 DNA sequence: TGTGCCAGCACCGGGTCTACAGGGACCCAGCCCCAGCATTTT. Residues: CASTGSTGTQPQHF.